A selection of T cell receptor beta chains follows, all from one sample in a study of T cell responses to AZD1222 COVID-19 vaccine. The assay was immunoSEQ multiplex PCR, and TCRdb's table has in-frame clones only and misses some. The repertoire holds 60,000 to 75,000 clones, with about 85% as singletons. Here the sequenced sample was peripheral blood, taken on day 0 of AZD1222 vaccination. These receptors were taken from an adult in good health. Both conserved end residues are part of each CDR3. D genes are given only for firm matches. Clone size is shown for a subset of rows, as once, few, many or a class of expanded clone.

d_gene,j_gene,v_gene,abundance,CDR3nt,CDR3aa
-,TRBJ2-1,TRBV4-1,-,TGCGCCAGCAGCCAAGAACGGGCAGGGAAGCAGTTCTTC,CASSQERAGKQFF
-,TRBJ1-5,TRBV19,few,TGTGCCAGTAAGGTGAGCAATCAGCCCCAGCATTTT,CASKVSNQPQHF
-,TRBJ1-2,TRBV6-5,-,TGTGCCAGCACCCGAGGTTGGAACTATGGCTACACCTTC,CASTRGWNYGYTF
TRBD2,TRBJ2-2,TRBV5-1,-,TGCGCCAGCAGCCCCGGACTAGCGGGGGGCCAAATGAACACCGGGGAGCTGTTTTTT,CASSPGLAGGQMNTGELFF
-,TRBJ1-2,TRBV6-6,-,TGTGCCAGCAGTTACCCACGCCCCGGGGGGACCTATGGCTACACCTTC,CASSYPRPGGTYGYTF
TRBD2,TRBJ2-3,TRBV27,-,TGTGCCAGCAGTCTACTAGCGGGGGGGCCGACAGATACGCAGTATTTT,CASSLLAGGPTDTQYF
TRBD1,TRBJ2-7,TRBV5-1,few,TGCGCCAGCAGCGACCCGGGACAGACTCGCGAGCAGTACTTC,CASSDPGQTREQYF
-,TRBJ1-1,TRBV2,-,TGTGCCACCCAAGGGCCGTATGAAGCTTTCTTT,CATQGPYEAFF
-,TRBJ2-7,TRBV7-2,-,TGTGCCAGCAGCTTAGGACAGAACGAGCAGTACTTC,CASSLGQNEQYF
-,TRBJ2-1,TRBV7-3,-,TGTGCCAGCAGTCGGGGCCGGTCGGGTGGAATCAATGAGCAGTTCTTC,CASSRGRSGGINEQFF
-,TRBJ2-1,TRBV24-1,once,TGTGCCACCAGTGATACCCAGCCAGGGAGCTCCTACAATGAGCAGTTCTTC,CATSDTQPGSSYNEQFF
TRBD2,TRBJ2-2,TRBV7-8,once,TGTGCCAGCAGCTTCGGGGGGACCGGGCCCGGGGAGCTGTTTTTT,CASSFGGTGPGELFF
-,TRBJ2-3,TRBV25-1,-,TGTGCCAGCAGTGAATCCGGAAGGGGAGTCGATACGCAGTATTTT,CASSESGRGVDTQYF
-,TRBJ1-4,TRBV5-6,once,TGTGCCAGCAGTTTCGGGGGGCCGGGACATAAAGCAACTAATGAAAAACTGTTTTTT,CASSFGGPGHKATNEKLFF
-,TRBJ1-4,TRBV29-1,-,TGCAGCGTGAAGGGACGGGACAATGAAAAACTGTTTTTT,CSVKGRDNEKLFF
-,TRBJ2-1,TRBV12-2,once,TGTGCAAGTCGCTTAGCCAGACAGGTACGGGTGCAGTTCTTC,CASRLARQVRVQFF
TRBD1,TRBJ1-2,TRBV5-1,-,TGCGCCAGCAGCCAGCGGGACAGGCGCCGTGGCTACACCTTC,CASSQRDRRRGYTF
-,TRBJ1-2,TRBV9,-,TGTGCCAGCAGCGTAGCTGAGACCCAATATGGCTACACCTTC,CASSVAETQYGYTF
TRBD1,TRBJ1-5,TRBV11-2,-,TGTGCCAGCAGCTTGACAGGGGGGAGCAATCAGCCCCAGCATTTT,CASSLTGGSNQPQHF
-,TRBJ1-4,TRBV27,-,TGTGCCAGCAGTATTCGATGGGGCACGGATGAAAAACTGTTTTTT,CASSIRWGTDEKLFF
TRBD2,TRBJ2-1,TRBV4-2,-,TGTGCCAGCAGCCATGACAAGGGGCTAGCGGGGGGGCTAAGGAATGAGCAGTTCTTC,CASSHDKGLAGGLRNEQFF
-,TRBJ1-2,TRBV9,-,TGTGCCAGCAGTCCCTGGGGCACTACCATTACCTACACCTTC,CASSPWGTTITYTF
TRBD1,TRBJ1-2,TRBV2,-,TGTGCCAGCAGTTCTGGGACAGGGGAATATGGCTACACCTTC,CASSSGTGEYGYTF
-,TRBJ1-2,TRBV9,few,TGTGCCAGCAGCGTAGCACAGGGCCGTGGCTACACCTTC,CASSVAQGRGYTF
-,TRBJ2-7,TRBV5-6,-,TGTGCCAGCAGCTTGGTGCCAGGCCTTTGGGACGAGCAGTACTTC,CASSLVPGLWDEQYF
-,TRBJ1-5,TRBV6-5,-,TGTGCCAGCTCCCCAAAAGATAGTCAGCCCCAGCATTTT,CASSPKDSQPQHF
-,TRBJ1-4,TRBV19,-,TGTGCCAGTACCCCTCGGTGGAGTCAGGCTAATGAAAAACTGTTTTTT,CASTPRWSQANEKLFF
TRBD1,TRBJ1-5,TRBV6-5,-,TGTGCCAGCAGTTTGGGACAGGGGGCACACAATCAGCCCCAGCATTTT,CASSLGQGAHNQPQHF
-,TRBJ1-2,TRBV5-6,-,TGTGCCAGCAGCTTAAGCAGTACCAACTATGGCTACACCTTC,CASSLSSTNYGYTF
-,TRBJ2-3,TRBV7-3,-,TGTGCCAGCAGCTTAACCCCCCGCACAGATACGCAGTATTTT,CASSLTPRTDTQYF
TRBD1,TRBJ1-1,TRBV5-1,-,TGCGCCAGCAGCTTGGGAGGAGAGGGGGCCAAGGCTTTCTTT,CASSLGGEGAKAFF
-,TRBJ2-7,TRBV18,-,TGTGCCAGCTCACCAACAGGGAAACCCTACGAGCAGTACTTC,CASSPTGKPYEQYF
-,TRBJ1-2,TRBV14,-,TGTGCCAGCAGCCAAGATCCCTCCAGGAGGAACTATGGCTACACCTTC,CASSQDPSRRNYGYTF
-,TRBJ1-4,TRBV7-2,few,TGTGCCAGCAGCTTAGGTGGGGGAATAACTACAACTAATGAAAAACTGTTTTTT,CASSLGGGITTTNEKLFF
-,TRBJ1-2,TRBV5-5,-,TGTGCCAGCAGCTTTGACCTTAACTATGGCTACACCTTC,CASSFDLNYGYTF
-,TRBJ1-6,TRBV6-5,-,TGTGCCAGCAGTTACTACTCCCAACTTTCACCCCTCCACTTT,CASSYYSQLSPLHF
-,TRBJ1-1,TRBV5-1,-,TGCGCCAGCAGCTTGTTGAGAAACACTGAAGCTTTCTTT,CASSLLRNTEAFF
-,TRBJ1-6,TRBV25-1,-,TGTGCCAGCAGTGAAGTTGGGAATTCACCCCTCCACTTT,CASSEVGNSPLHF
TRBD2,TRBJ2-1,TRBV19,-,TGTGCCAGTAGTCTGACTAGCGGGGGGGGAGGAATGTCCTACAATGAGCAGTTCTTC,CASSLTSGGGGMSYNEQFF
-,TRBJ2-1,TRBV5-4,-,TGTGCCAGCAGCCCCTTAGGGGGACGGGGCAACAATGAGCAGTTCTTC,CASSPLGGRGNNEQFF
-,TRBJ2-3,TRBV23-1,-,TGCGCCAGCAGTCAATCGCAGGTACGCACAGATACGCAGTATTTT,CASSQSQVRTDTQYF
TRBD1,TRBJ1-2,TRBV3-1/TRBV3-2,-,TGTGCCAGCGGACAGGGATCGGGAGGCTACACCTTC,CASGQGSGGYTF
-,TRBJ1-6,TRBV7-9,-,TGTGCCAGCAGCTTAGGAAGCGGAAGGAGCTCCTATAATTCACCCCTCCACTTT,CASSLGSGRSSYNSPLHF
-,TRBJ1-5,TRBV27,-,TGTGCCAGCAGTACTGGCGGTGCCCAGCATTTT,CASSTGGAQHF
-,TRBJ2-1,TRBV6-1,-,TGTGCCAGCAGTGAAGCCCAAGGTGGCGGAAGAAAGCAGTTCTTC,CASSEAQGGGRKQFF
-,TRBJ1-6,TRBV3-1/TRBV3-2,-,TGTGCCAGCAGCCAAGGGAGCTCCTATAATTCACCCCTCCACTTT,CASSQGSSYNSPLHF
-,TRBJ2-3,TRBV6-5,-,TGTGCCAGCAGCCACACAGATACGCAGTATTTT,CASSHTDTQYF
-,TRBJ2-1,TRBV7-3,few,TGTGCCAGCAGCGCCCCGGGACTGGCCAATGAGCAGTTCTTC,CASSAPGLANEQFF
-,TRBJ2-6,TRBV6-5,once,TGTGCCAGCAGTTTGACCTCTGGGGCCAACGTCCTGACTTTC,CASSLTSGANVLTF
TRBD2,TRBJ2-5,TRBV3-1/TRBV3-2,-,TGTGCCAGCAGCCGAGGGGGAGCACTAGCGGGGGAAGAGACCCAGTACTTC,CASSRGGALAGEETQYF
-,TRBJ1-2,TRBV19,-,TGTGCCAGTAACGGGCAGGGAGGTAGCGGTGGCTACACCTTC,CASNGQGGSGGYTF
-,TRBJ2-7,TRBV3-1/TRBV3-2,-,TGTGCCAGCAGCCAAGATTCGGACGTTAGCTCCTACGAGCAGTACTTC,CASSQDSDVSSYEQYF
-,TRBJ1-3,TRBV9,-,TGTGCCAGCAGCGCGGGGGGGATCTCTGGAAACACCATATATTTT,CASSAGGISGNTIYF
-,TRBJ1-1,TRBV7-3,once,TGTGCCAGCAGCTCCAGACATGCCAACACTGAAGCTTTCTTT,CASSSRHANTEAFF
-,TRBJ1-1,TRBV2,-,TGTGCCAGCAGTTTACTCCACGTCGGGGGCGCCGCTGAAGCTTTCTTT,CASSLLHVGGAAEAFF
TRBD1,TRBJ1-5,TRBV5-6,-,TGTGCCAGCAGCTTGGGGACACAGGGGAGCAATCAGCCCCAGCATTTT,CASSLGTQGSNQPQHF
-,TRBJ2-3,TRBV20-1,-,TGCAGTGCTAGTTCGGTGGATACGCAGTATTTT,CSASSVDTQYF